This TCR beta chain was obtained from a study of cytomegalovirus exposure and HLA in healthy donors. Study as a whole: Later, an analysis reported that the 95 to 150 validation repertoires had used the same platform as the approximately 720 first-cohort repertoires. Findings and caveats of the study: It was 150 to 200 TCR beta chains that were listed as cytomegalovirus-associated. Rare TCR sequences dominated, though some public TCRs recurred in many donors.

The CDR3 length is 14 residues. Germline CDR1 reads MNHEY; CDR2 reads SMNVEV (reference sequence). V lost 2 bases, J lost 2 bases, and 7 bases lay in between. Among the 110 or so subjects of the validation cohort, separate from the roughly 670-subject first cohort, were the donors. As for this clone: The antigen is unknown.

Clones were sequenced by immunoSEQ multiplex PCR, and TCRdb holds only the in-frame ones, with some missing. The sample records 90,000 to 100,000 clones, more than 75% being singletons. The sequenced material came from PBMCs. The J gene is TRBJ1-3, the V gene TRBV27; D call uncertain. The source of this sequence is a man younger than 35 in good health and CMV-seropositive. The CDR3 bases are TGTGCCAGCAGTTTACGGGGAACTGGAAACACCATATATTTT. Its protein product is CASSLRGTGNTIYF.